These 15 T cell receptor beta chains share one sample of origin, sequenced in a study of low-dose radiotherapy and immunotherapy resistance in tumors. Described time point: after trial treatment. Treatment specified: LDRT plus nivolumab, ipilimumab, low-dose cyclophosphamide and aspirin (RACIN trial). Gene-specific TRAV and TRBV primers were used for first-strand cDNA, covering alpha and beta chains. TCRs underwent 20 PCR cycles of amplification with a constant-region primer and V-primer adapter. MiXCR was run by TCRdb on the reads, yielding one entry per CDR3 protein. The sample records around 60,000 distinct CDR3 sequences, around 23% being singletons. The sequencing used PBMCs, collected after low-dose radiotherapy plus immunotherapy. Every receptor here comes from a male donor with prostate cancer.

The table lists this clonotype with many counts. Here the CDR3 reads CASSPAGAGRFTEQYF. CDR3 sequence (DNA): TGTGCCAGCAGCCCTGCCGGAGCGGGCCGCTTCACCGAGCAGTACTTC. The genes are TRBV9 and TRBJ2-7; a possible D gene is TRBD2 (6 bases). V lost 4 bases, J lost 6 bases, and 23 bases lay in between. This CDR3 is built from 16 residues. The germline V gene encodes CDR1 SGDLS and CDR2 YYNGEE.

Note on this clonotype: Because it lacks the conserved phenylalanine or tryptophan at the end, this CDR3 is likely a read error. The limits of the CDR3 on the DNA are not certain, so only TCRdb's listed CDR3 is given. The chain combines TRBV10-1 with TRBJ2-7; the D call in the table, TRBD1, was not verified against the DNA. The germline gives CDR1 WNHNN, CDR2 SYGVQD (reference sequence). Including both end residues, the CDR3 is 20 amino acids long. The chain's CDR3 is CASSESFFLKTGGHPPRSPL.

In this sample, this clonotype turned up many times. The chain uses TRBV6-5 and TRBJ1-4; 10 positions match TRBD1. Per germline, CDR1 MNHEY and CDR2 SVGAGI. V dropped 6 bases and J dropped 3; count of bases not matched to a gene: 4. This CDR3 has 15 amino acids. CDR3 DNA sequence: TGTGCCAGCAGAAGACAGGGGGCTTCTAATGAAAAACTGTTTTTT. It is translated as CASRRQGASNEKLFF.

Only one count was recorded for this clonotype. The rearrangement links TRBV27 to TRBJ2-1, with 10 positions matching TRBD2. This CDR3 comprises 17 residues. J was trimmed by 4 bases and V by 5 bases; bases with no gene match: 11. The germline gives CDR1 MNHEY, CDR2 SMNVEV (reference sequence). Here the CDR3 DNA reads TGTGCCAGCAGTATAGGGTGGGGACTAGCGTATTACAATGAGCAGTTCTTC. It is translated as CASSIGWGLAYYNEQFF.

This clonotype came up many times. CDR3 DNA sequence: TGCAGTGCTAGCGGGGGGGCACACGACAGGCTCCAAGAGACCCAGTACTTC. Amino acid sequence: CSASGGAHDRLQETQYF. This rearrangement joins TRBV20-1 to TRBJ2-5; 8 positions agree with TRBD2. With V trimmed by 3 bases and J by 1 base, 13 bases remained unmatched. The CDR3 sequence is 17 residues long. Germline CDR1 and CDR2: DFQATT and SNEGSKA (reference sequence).

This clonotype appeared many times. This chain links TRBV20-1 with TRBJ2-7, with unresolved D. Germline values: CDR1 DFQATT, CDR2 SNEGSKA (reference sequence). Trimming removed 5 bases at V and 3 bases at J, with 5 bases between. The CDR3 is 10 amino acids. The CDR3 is CSAGNYEQYF. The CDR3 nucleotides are TGCAGTGCTGGCAACTACGAGCAGTACTTC.

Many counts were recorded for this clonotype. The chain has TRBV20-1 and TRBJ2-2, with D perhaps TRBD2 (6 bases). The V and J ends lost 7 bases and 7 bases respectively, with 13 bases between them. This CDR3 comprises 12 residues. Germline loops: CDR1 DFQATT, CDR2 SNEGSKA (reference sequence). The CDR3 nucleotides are TGCAGTGTTGCACCGGGGGACGGGGAGCTGTTTTTT. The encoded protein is CSVAPGDGELFF.

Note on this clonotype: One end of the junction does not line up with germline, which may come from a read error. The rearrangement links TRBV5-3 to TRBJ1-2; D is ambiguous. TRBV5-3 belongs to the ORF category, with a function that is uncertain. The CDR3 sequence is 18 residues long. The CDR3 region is CASSLQTRPGDFDYGYTF. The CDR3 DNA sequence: TGTGCCAGCAGCTTGCAGACCCGCCCAGGAGACTTTGACTATGGCTACACCTTC.

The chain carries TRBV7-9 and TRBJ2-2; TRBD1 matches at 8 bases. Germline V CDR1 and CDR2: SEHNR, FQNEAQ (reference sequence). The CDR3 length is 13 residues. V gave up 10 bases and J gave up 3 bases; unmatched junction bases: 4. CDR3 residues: CATGQGDTGELFF. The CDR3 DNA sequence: TGTGCCACCGGACAGGGAGACACCGGGGAGCTGTTTTTT.

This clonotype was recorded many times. CDR3 DNA sequence: TGTGCCAGCAGTTACTCGAAAAATATTCGGGGGACTAGGGGTGAAGCTTTCTTT. Its protein product is CASSYSKNIRGTRGEAFF. The rearrangement joins TRBV6-2 or TRBV6-3 to TRBJ1-1, with D possibly matching TRBD1 (5 bases). The CDR3 runs to 18 residues. V lost 0 bases, J lost 7 bases, and 24 bases lay in between. The germline V gene encodes CDR1 MNHEY and CDR2 SVGEGT.

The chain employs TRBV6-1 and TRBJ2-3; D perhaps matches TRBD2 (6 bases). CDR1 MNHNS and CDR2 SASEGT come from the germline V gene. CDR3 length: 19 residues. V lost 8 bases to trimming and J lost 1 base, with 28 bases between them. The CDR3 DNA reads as TGTGCCAGCCCACCGGGGCGGGAATCACCCATTAGCGGCACAGATACGCAGTATTTT. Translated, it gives CASPPGRESPISGTDTQYF.

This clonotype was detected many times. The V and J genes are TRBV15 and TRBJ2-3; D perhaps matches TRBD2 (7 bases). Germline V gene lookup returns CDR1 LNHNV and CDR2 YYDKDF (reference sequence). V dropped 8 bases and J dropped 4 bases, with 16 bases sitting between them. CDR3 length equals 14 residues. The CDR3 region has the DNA TGTGCCACCGCGAGGGGGGGGGACTCAGATACGCAGTATTTT. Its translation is CATARGGDSDTQYF.

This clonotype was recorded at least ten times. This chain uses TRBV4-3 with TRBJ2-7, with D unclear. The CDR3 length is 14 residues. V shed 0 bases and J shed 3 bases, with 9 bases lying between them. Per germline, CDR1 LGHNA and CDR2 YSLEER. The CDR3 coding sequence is TGCGCCAGCAGCCAAGACACGGCAAACTACGAGCAGTACTTC. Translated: CASSQDTANYEQYF.

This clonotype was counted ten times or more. CDR3 DNA sequence: TGTGCCAGCAGTTACTCCACGAAACCAGTACAGGGATTGAACACCGGGGAGCTGTTTTTT. It codes for CASSYSTKPVQGLNTGELFF. The rearrangement links TRBV6-2 or TRBV6-3 to TRBJ2-2; D perhaps matches TRBD1 (6 bases). CDR3 length: 20 residues. Between the trimmed V and J ends, which lost 0 bases and 1 base, there was a span of 21 bases. Germline V gene lookup returns CDR1 MNHEY and CDR2 SVGEGT.

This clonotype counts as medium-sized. The CDR3 DNA sequence: TGCGCCAGCAAATCCTCCTATAATTCACCCCTCCACTTT. Its protein is CASKSSYNSPLHF. The J gene is TRBJ1-6, the V gene TRBV5-1; no clear D gene. There are 13 residues in the CDR3. Trimming took off 6 bases at V and 0 bases at J, with 4 bases between the two ends. CDR1 SGHRS and CDR2 YFSETQ come from the germline V gene.